The T cell receptor beta chain described here comes from a study of monozygotic twins with inflammatory bowel disease. Study-wide results and limits: IBD patients carried less diverse TCRbeta repertoires (inverse Simpson) than healthy co-twins. Evidence did not back any single strong signal or clonotype linked to IBD.

Note on this clonotype: What it binds is not known.

CDR3 length: 18 amino acids. Germline V lookup: CDR1 SGHAT, CDR2 FQNNGV. Every sample had its cDNA made across eight separate reactions. UMIs bearing a 6-nucleotide sample barcode were added through template switching. One entry per CDR3 protein, without DNA, is what TCRdb gives after re-calling the 5' RACE reads. The sample is made up of about 450,000 distinct CDR3 sequences, and the top ten hold 2% to 2.5% of it. V is TRBV11-2 and J is TRBJ2-2; checking the TCRdb D call of TRBD2 is not possible without DNA. The origin of this receptor is a human donor with ulcerative colitis or Crohn's disease, or a healthy co-twin of an affected twin (not recorded which). Material for sequencing was blood. The CDR3 protein is CASSLVKTGTRYTGELFF.